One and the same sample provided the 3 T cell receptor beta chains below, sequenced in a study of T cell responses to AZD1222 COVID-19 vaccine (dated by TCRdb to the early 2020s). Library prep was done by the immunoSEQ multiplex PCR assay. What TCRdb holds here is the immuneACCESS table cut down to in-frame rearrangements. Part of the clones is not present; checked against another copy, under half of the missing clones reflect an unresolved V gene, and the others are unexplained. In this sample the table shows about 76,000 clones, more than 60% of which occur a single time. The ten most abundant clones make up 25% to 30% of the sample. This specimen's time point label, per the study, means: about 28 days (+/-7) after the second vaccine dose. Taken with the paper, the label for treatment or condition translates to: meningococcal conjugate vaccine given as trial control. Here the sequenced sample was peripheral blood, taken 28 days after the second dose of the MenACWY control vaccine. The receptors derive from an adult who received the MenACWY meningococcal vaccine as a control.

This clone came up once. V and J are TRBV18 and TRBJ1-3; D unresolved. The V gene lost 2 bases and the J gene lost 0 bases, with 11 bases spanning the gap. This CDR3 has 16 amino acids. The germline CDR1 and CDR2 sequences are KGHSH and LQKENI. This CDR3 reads CASSPNPRNSGNTIYF. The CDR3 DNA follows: TGTGCCAGCTCACCAAACCCGAGAAACTCTGGAAACACCATATATTTT.

Here the CDR3 reads CASSENMVNIQYF. DNA of the CDR3: TGTGCCAGCAGTGAAAACATGGTAAACATTCAGTACTTC. This sequence joins TRBV6-1 and TRBJ2-4; no clear D. The length of the CDR3 is 13 residues. The V and J ends lost 2 bases and 6 bases respectively, with 8 bases between them. Germline values: CDR1 MNHNS, CDR2 SASEGT.

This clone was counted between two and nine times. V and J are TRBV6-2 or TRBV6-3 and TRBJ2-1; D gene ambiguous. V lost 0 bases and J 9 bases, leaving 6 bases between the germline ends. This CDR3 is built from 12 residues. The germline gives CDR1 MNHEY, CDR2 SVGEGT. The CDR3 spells CASSYSKLEQFF. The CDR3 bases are TGTGCCAGCAGTTACTCGAAACTTGAGCAGTTCTTC.